The entry below describes one T cell receptor (beta chain). This clone was seen only once. The antigen it recognizes is unknown. The record has no base qualities; no much larger clone is one base away. Each donor gave one peripheral blood draw, approximately 100 mL on average, collected into heparinised tubes. A BD FACSAria II and a panel including CD45RO, CCR7, CD25, CD127, CD95 and CD27 were used to sort naive, central memory, regulatory and stem cell-like memory CD4+ T cells. Purity was above 95% for every sorted population. Right away, PBMCs were isolated by Lymphoprep density gradient centrifugation and were stained directly, with no culture step. Samples were stained and sorted in pairs, with one healthy donor and one patient per experiment, so that batch effects were minimized. This specimen belongs to a study of beta chain features in type 1 diabetes (dated by TCRdb to the late 2010s). For the wider study: Mean age, gender distribution, total cell number and subset yield did not differ between patients and healthy donors. A total of about 100,000,000 sorted cells were examined across all samples, and RNA yield correlated strongly with the number of cells per subset. The study compared the TCRB repertoires of sorted circulating CD4+ T cell subsets in recently diagnosed type 1 diabetes patients with those in matched healthy donors. Regulatory and stem cell-like memory subsets were obtained from only 8 patients and about eight healthy donors, while naive and central memory subsets were obtained from all 30 or so donors. What the study reported, not specific to this receptor: HLA sub-analyses involved small numbers of individuals, so any influence of HLA type on TCRB rearrangement remained unresolved. At VDJ recombination sites, type 1 diabetes patients had fewer insertions and more deleted nucleotides, which implies abnormalities in thymic rearrangement. The naive, central memory and regulatory TCRB repertoires appeared to resemble one another more closely among patients than among healthy donors. A moderate but significant shortening of TCRB CDR3 length was observed in type 1 diabetes patients in all four CD4+ subsets. PCR may preferentially amplify shorter templates, but because patient and control samples were amplified and corrected together, any resulting skew would affect both groups equally. Because cDNA was sequenced instead of genomic DNA, highly expressing activated cells could be over-represented, though the groups showed no difference in activation or CD3 levels.

The entire isolated RNA was reverse transcribed using the High Capacity cDNA Reverse Transcription Kit, and thus expressed TCRB transcripts were sequenced. For stem cell-like memory T cell samples, survey-depth immunoSEQ sequencing was used, averaging about 1 million total reads per sample. After sorted cells were lysed in RLT buffer, RNA was extracted with DNase-treated RNeasy Micro or Mini kits, with the choice depending on cell number. Each cell subset was processed on its own to prevent cross-contamination, while patient and healthy donor samples were processed together. Using the immunoSEQ multiplex PCR, TCRB sequences were amplified from cDNA into 87-bp fragments spanning the CDR3 region. Sequencing of the amplicons was performed on the Illumina HiSeq platform. From the authors' description of their analysis: PCR bias was computationally corrected using synthetic template baselines, reads within Hamming distance 2 were collapsed, and singletons that could not be merged were discarded. Reads were aligned against IMGT so that V, D and J genes, CDR3 length and insertions or deletions at six rearrangement sites could be assigned. Clonotype counts were normalized to sorted cell number within each subset before computing true diversity and Gini coefficients with the tcR R package. Repertoire sharing was quantified using the overlap coefficient calculated on TCRB nucleotide sequences. TCRdb carries this immuneACCESS record with in-frame sequences only. Its versions omit some clonotypes, under half of them owing to an unresolved V gene in the studies checked, with the rest unexplained. The DNA was the basis for D and trimming; V, J and clone size are from that table. A total of tens of thousands of clones appear in this sample, approximately 53% of them only once. The top ten hold around 0.3% of the sample.

Sequenced: stem cell memory CD4+ T cells from blood. Taken with the paper, the label for cell subset or site translates to: stem cell-like memory CD4+ T cells. The origin of this receptor is a man younger than 40 with type 1 diabetes.

Here is the DNA: TGTGCCAGCAGCTTCCGAGGGGGCCTATTTGAGCAGTACTTC. Its product reads: CASSFRGGLFEQYF. The sequence is built from TRBV7-9 and TRBJ2-7; TRBD1 agrees with 7 junctional bases. From the cysteine up to the phenylalanine, the CDR3 has a length of 14 residues. Here the CDR3 DNA is all that survives: 42 bases in frame from base 1. The germline V gene (reference sequence) yields SEHNR for CDR1 and FQNEAQ for CDR2. For this chain, trimming is 3 bases at the V end and 7 bases at the J end, and the number of junction bases without a gene match is 9.